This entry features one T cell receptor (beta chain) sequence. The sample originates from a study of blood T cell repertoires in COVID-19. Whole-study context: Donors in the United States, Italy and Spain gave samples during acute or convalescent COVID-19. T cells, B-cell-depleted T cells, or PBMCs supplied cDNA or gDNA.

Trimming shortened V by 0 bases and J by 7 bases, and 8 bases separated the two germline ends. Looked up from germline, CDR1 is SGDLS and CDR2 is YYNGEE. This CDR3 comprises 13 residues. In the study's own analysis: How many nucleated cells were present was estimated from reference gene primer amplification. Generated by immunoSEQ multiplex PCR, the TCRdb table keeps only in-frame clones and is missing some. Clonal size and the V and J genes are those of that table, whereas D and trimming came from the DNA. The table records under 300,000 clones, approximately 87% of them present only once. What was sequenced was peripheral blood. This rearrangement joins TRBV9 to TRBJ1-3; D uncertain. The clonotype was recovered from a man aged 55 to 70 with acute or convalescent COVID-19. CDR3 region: CASSVEGGNTIYF. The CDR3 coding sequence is TGTGCCAGCAGCGTAGAGGGAGGGAACACCATATATTTT.